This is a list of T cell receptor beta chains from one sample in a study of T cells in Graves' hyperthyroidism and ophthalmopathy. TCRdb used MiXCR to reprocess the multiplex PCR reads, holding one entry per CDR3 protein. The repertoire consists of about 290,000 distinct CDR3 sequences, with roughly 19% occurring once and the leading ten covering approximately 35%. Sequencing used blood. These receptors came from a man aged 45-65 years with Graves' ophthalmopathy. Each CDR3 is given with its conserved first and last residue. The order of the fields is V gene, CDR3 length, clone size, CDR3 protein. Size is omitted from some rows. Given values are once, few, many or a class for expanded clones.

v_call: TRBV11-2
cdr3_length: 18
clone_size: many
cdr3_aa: CASSLDWLAGGRAYEQYF

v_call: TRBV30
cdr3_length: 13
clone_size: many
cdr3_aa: CAWTRDRASEQYF

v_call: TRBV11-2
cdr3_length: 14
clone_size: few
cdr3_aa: CASSRGRGRNEQYF

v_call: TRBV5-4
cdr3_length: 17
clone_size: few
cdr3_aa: CASSPEGPRAENYGYTF

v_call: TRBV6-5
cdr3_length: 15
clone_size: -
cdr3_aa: CASSYAGVAYNEQFF

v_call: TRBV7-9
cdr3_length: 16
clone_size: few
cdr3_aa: CASSSGVRGARNEQYF

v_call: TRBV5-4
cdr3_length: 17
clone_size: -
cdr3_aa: CASSLGGVARSYNEQFF

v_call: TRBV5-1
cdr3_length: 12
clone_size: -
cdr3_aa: CASSSTGAEAFF

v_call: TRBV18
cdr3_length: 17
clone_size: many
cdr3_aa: CASSPGTGGVSATEAFF

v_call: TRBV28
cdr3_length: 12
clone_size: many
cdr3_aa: CASTHTNTEAFF

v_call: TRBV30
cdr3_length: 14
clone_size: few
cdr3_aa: CAWSVHPRSYEQYF

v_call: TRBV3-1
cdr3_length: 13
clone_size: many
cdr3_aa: CASESTLNTEAFF

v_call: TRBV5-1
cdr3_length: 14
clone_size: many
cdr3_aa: CASSGPQGQETQYF

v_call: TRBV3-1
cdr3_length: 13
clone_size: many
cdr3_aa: CASGTGGTGEQYF

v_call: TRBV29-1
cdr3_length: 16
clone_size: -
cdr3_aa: CSVLGLAKGGTGELFF

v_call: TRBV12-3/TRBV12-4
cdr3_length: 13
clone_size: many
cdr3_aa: CASSFAGGETQYF

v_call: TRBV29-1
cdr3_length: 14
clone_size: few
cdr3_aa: CSVVPTSVYNEQFF

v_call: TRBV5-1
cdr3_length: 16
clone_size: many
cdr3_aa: CASSLEGLANYNEQFF

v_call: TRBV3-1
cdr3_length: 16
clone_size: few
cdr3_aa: CASSRRVGGGAGEQFF

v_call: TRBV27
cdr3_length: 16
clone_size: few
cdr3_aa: CASSFDRRLAGNTIYF

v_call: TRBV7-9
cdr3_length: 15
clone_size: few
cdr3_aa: CASSLDARRNEKLFF

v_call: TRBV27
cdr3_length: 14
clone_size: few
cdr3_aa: CASSLSAGSTEAFF

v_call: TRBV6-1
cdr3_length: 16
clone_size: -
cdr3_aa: CASSPLAGGRGNEQFF

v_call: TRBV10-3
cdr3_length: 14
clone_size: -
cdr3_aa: CAISVLAGGGTQYF

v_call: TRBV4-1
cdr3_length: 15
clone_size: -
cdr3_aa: CASSLSGTGRETQYF

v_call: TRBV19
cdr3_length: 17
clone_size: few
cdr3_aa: CASSTRTGVRGDTEAFF

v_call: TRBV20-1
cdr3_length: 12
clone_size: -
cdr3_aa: CSAREIVYEQYF

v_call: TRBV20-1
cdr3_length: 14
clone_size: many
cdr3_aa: CSAREARSTDTQYF

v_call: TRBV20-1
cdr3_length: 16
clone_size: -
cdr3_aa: CSARSPSRSGANVLTF

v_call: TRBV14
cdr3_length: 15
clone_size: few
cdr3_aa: CASSQEWGTSYEQYF

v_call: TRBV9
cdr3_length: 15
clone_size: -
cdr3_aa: CASSVESSGRGEQFF

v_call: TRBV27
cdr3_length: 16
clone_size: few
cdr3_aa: CASSPWTTPNTGELFF

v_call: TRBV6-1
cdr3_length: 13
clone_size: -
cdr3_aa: CASGQTTNYGYTF

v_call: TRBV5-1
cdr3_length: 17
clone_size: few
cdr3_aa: CASSLARGRSMNTEAFF

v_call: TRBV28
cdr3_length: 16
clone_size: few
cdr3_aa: CASGFLQRGADETQYF

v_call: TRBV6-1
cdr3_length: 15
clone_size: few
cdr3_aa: CASSNPVHRDQPQHF

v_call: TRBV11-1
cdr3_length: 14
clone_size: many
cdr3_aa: CASSQGQSQETQYF